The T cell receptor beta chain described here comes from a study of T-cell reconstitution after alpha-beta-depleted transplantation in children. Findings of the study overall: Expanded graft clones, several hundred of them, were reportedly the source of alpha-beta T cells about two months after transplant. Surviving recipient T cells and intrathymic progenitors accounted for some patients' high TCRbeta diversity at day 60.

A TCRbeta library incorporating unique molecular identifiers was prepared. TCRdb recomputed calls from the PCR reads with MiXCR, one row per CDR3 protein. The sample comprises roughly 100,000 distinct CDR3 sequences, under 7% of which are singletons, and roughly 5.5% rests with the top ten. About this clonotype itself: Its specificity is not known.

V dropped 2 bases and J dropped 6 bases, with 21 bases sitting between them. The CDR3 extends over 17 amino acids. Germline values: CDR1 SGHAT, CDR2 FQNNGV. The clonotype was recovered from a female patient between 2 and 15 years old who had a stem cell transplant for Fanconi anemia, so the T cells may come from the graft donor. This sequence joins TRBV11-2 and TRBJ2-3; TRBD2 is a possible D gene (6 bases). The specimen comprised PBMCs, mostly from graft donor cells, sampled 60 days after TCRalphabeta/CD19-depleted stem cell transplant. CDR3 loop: CASSLMGRPFSSDTQYF. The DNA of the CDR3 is TGTGCCAGCAGCTTAATGGGGAGGCCCTTTTCATCGGATACGCAGTATTTT. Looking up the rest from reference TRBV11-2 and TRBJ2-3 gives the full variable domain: EAGVAQSPRYKIIEKRQSVAFWCNPISGHATLYWYQQILGQGPKLLIQFQNNGVVDDSQLPKDRFSAERLKGVDSTLKIQPAKLEDSAVYLCASSLMGRPFSSDTQYFGPGTRLTVL.